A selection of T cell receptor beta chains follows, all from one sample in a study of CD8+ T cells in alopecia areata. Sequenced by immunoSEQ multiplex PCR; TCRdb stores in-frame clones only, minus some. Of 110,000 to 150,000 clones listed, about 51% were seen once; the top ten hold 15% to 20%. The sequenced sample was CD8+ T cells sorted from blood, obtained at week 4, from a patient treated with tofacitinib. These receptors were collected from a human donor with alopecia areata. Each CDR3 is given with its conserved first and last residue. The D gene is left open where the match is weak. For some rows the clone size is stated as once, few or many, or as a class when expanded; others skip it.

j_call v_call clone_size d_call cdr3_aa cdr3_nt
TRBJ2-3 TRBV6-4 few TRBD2 CASSDSLAGGPDTQYF TGTGCCAGCAGTGACTCACTAGCGGGGGGGCCAGATACGCAGTATTTT
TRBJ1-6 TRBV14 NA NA CASSQGDKINSPLHF TGTGCCAGCAGCCAAGGGGACAAGATCAATTCACCCCTCCACTTT
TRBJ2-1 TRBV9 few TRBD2 CASSVTSGVSYNEQFF TGTGCCAGCAGCGTGACTAGCGGGGTTAGTTACAATGAGCAGTTCTTC
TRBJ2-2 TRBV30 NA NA CAWSRDGELFF TGTGCCTGGAGTCGGGACGGGGAGCTGTTTTTT
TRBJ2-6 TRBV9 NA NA CASSVASLPSGANVLTF TGTGCCAGCAGCGTGGCGAGCCTTCCGTCCGGGGCCAACGTCCTGACTTTC
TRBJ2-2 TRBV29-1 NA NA CSVEGAGTGELFF TGCAGCGTTGAAGGGGCGGGGACCGGGGAGCTGTTTTTT
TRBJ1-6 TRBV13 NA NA CASSSSETDYNSPLHF TGTGCCAGCAGCTCCTCCGAGACAGATTATAATTCACCCCTCCACTTT
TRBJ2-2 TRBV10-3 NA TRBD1 CAISVLGQVNTGELFF TGTGCCATCAGTGTATTGGGACAGGTGAACACCGGGGAGCTGTTTTTT
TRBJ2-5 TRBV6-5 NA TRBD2 CASSYSIGLAAEWKYF TGTGCCAGCAGTTACTCGATCGGGCTAGCGGCAGAGTGGAAGTACTTC
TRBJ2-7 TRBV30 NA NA CAWSYKSYEQYF TGTGCCTGGAGTTACAAATCCTACGAGCAGTACTTC
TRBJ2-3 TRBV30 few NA CAWSRTASDTQYF TGTGCCTGGAGTCGGACAGCCTCGGATACGCAGTATTTT
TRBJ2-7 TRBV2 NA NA CASRAQPDGAYEQYF TGTGCCAGCAGGGCCCAACCTGACGGAGCCTACGAGCAGTACTTC
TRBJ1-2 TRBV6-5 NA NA CASSGLSPGSYGYTF TGTGCCAGCAGTGGACTCTCTCCAGGGTCCTATGGCTACACCTTC
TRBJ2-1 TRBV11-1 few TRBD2 CASSTASGGIYNEQFF TGTGCCAGCAGCACCGCTAGCGGGGGGATCTACAATGAGCAGTTCTTC
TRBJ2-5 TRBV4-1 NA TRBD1 CASSQTDRGYQETQYF TGCGCCAGCAGCCAAACCGACAGGGGGTACCAAGAGACCCAGTACTTC
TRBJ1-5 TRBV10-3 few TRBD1 CAISEGLDRGLNQPQHF TGTGCCATCAGTGAAGGTTTGGACAGGGGGCTAAATCAGCCCCAGCATTTT
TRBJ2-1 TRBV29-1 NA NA CSVEDRDYYNEQFF TGCAGCGTTGAAGATCGGGATTATTACAATGAGCAGTTCTTC
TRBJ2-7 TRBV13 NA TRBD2 CATGRGSSYEQYF TGTGCCACCGGGAGGGGGTCCTCCTACGAGCAGTACTTC
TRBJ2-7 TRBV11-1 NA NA CASALGVYTLYEQYF TGTGCCAGCGCCCTCGGCGTTTACACCCTTTACGAGCAGTACTTC
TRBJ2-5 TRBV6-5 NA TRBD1 CASSYWTGSQETQYF TGTGCCAGCAGTTATTGGACAGGCTCTCAAGAGACCCAGTACTTC
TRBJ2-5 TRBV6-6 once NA CASSYSKFGQETQYF TGTGCCAGCAGTTACTCGAAATTTGGTCAGGAGACCCAGTACTTC
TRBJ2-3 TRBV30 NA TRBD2 CAWSGLAGGRGTDTQYF TGTGCCTGGAGTGGCCTAGCGGGGGGCCGGGGCACAGATACGCAGTATTTT
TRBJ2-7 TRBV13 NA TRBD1 CASSRQGAYEQYF TGTGCCAGCAGTAGACAGGGCGCCTACGAGCAGTACTTC
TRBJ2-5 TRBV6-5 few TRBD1 CASSYDREETQYF TGTGCCAGCAGTTACGACAGGGAGGAGACCCAGTACTTC
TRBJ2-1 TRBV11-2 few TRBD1 CASSRGQGAFYNEQFF TGTGCCAGCAGCCGCGGACAGGGGGCCTTTTACAATGAGCAGTTCTTC
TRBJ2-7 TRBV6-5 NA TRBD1 CASRQGPYEQYF TGTGCCAGTCGACAGGGGCCCTACGAGCAGTACTTC
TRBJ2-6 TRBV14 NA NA CASSHVGSGANVLTF TGTGCCAGCAGCCATGTCGGATCTGGGGCCAACGTCCTGACTTTC
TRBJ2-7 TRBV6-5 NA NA CASSYSGQQYF TGTGCCAGCAGTTATTCGGGACAGCAGTACTTC
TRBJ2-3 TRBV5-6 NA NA CASSFLGDTQYF TGTGCCAGCAGCTTTCTGGGAGATACGCAGTATTTT
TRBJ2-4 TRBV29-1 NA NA CSVEALLGPRKNIQYF TGCAGCGTTGAGGCGCTACTGGGACCTAGAAAAAACATTCAGTACTTC
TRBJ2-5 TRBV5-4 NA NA CASSFGGSIETQYF TGTGCCAGCAGCTTCGGGGGCTCGATAGAGACCCAGTACTTC
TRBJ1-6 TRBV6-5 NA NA CASSYEGSINSPLHF TGTGCCAGCAGTTACGAGGGTTCAATTAATTCACCCCTCCACTTT
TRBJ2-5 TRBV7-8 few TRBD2 CASSVGLAGSQETQYF TGTGCCAGCAGCGTGGGACTAGCGGGTTCCCAAGAGACCCAGTACTTC
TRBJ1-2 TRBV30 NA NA CAWSVLSRPCTF TGTGCCTGGAGTGTACTATCACGCCCGTGCACCTTC
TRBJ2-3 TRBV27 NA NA CASSPVGAADTQYF TGTGCCAGCAGTCCCGTGGGGGCCGCAGATACGCAGTATTTT
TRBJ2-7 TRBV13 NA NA CASGTGSYEQYF TGTGCCAGCGGTACAGGGTCCTACGAGCAGTACTTC
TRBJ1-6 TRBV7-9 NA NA CASSSGVESPLHF TGTGCCAGCAGCTCAGGGGTAGAGTCACCCCTCCACTTT
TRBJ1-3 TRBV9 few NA CASSFGQSSGNTIYF TGTGCCAGCAGCTTCGGACAGAGCTCTGGAAACACCATATATTTT
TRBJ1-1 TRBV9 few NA CASSEASGERTEAFF TGTGCCAGCAGCGAAGCCTCAGGGGAGAGGACTGAAGCTTTCTTT
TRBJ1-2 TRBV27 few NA CASSLRRDYGYTF TGTGCCAGCAGTTTAAGGCGGGACTATGGCTACACCTTC
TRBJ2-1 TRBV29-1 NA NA CSVEVQQGPPYNEQFF TGCAGCGTTGAAGTTCAACAAGGACCCCCCTACAATGAGCAGTTCTTC
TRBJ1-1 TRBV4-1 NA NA CASSQVEGDTEAFF TGCGCCAGCAGCCAAGTTGAAGGGGACACTGAAGCTTTCTTT
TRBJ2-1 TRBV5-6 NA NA CASSSTGTGIYNEQFF TGTGCCAGCAGCTCCACCGGGACTGGAATTTACAATGAGCAGTTCTTC
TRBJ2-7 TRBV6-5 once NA CASSPEVAGSYEQYF TGTGCCAGCAGCCCCGAGGTTGCGGGCTCCTACGAGCAGTACTTC
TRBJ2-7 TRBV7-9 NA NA CASSSPDSYEQYF TGTGCCAGCAGCTCTCCGGACTCGTACGAGCAGTACTTC